The clone carrying this T cell receptor (beta chain) was counted ten times or more. Its antigen is still unknown. Every sequencing run drew on 15-18 subjects and yielded over 170 million TCR-beta sequences. TCRdb recomputed calls from the 5' RACE reads with MiXCR, one row per CDR3 protein. The repertoire consists of 50,000 to 80,000 distinct CDR3 sequences, with 3% to 4% occurring once and the leading ten covering about 4%. Trimming took 6 bases from V and 4 from J, leaving 18 bases between them. This CDR3 has 15 amino acids. Germline CDR1 reads DFQATT; CDR2 reads SNEGSKA (reference sequence). This sample is part of a study of neurological immune-mediated disorders. Study-level points and caveats: Patients with HTLV-1-associated myelopathy showed the most TCR clonal expansion. Those with multiple sclerosis showed the least, falling below healthy controls.

This chain uses TRBV20-1 with TRBJ2-2; weak D call: TRBD2 (7 bases). This receptor was identified in a man aged 40-50 years with multiple sclerosis. The sequencing input was PBMCs. The CDR3 coding sequence is TGCAGTGCCCCCGAGGGGGGGATGGGCACCGGGGAGCTGTTTTTT. Translation: CSAPEGGMGTGELFF.